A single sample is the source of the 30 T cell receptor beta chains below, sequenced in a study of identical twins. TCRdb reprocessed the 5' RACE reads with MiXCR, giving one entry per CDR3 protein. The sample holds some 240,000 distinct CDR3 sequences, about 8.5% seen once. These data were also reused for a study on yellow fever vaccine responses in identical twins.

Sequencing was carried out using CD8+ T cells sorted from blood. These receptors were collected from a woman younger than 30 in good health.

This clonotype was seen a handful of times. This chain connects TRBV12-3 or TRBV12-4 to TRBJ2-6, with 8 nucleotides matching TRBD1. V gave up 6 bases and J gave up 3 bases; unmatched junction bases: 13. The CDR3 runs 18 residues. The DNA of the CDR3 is TGTGCCAGCAGCTTGGACAGGGATGAGAGTAGTGGGGCCAACGTCCTGACTTTC. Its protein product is CASSLDRDESSGANVLTF.

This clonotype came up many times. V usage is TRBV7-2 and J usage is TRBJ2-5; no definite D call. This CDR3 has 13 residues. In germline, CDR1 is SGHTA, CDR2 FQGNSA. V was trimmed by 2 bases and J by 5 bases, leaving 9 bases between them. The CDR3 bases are TGTGCCAGCAGCTTAACCAGCCGGGAGACCCAGTACTTC. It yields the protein CASSLTSRETQYF.

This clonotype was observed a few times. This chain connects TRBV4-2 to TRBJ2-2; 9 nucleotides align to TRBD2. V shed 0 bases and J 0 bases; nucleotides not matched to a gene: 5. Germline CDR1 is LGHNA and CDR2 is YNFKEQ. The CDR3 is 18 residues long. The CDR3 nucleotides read TGTGCCAGCAGCCAAGAGGCGGGAGGGTATCCGAACACCGGGGAGCTGTTTTTT. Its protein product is CASSQEAGGYPNTGELFF.

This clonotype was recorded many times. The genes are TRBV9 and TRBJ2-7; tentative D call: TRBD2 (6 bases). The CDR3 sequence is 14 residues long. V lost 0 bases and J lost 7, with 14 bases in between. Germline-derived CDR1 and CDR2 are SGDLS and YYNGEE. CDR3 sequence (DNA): TGTGCCAGCAGCGTAGCGGGGGTAGAGGGGGAGCAGTACTTC. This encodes CASSVAGVEGEQYF.

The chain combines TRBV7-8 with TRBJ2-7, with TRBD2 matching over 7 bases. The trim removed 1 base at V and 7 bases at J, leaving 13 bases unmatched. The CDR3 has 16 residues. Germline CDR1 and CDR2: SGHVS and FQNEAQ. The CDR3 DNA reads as TGTGCCAGCAGCTTAGAAGAATGGGGGAGGGCAAAGGAGCAGTACTTC. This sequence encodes CASSLEEWGRAKEQYF.

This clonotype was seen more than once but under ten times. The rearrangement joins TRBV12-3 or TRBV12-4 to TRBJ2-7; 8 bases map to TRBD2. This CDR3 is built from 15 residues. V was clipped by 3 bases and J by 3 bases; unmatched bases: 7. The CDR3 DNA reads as TGTGCCAGCAGTTTCGGGGCGGGAGGTATCTACGAGCAGTACTTC. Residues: CASSFGAGGIYEQYF.

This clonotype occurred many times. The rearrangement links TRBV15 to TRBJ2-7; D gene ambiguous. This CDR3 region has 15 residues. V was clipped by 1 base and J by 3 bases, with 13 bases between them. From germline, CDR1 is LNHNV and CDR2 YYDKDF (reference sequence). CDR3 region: CATSRVLGVDYEQYF. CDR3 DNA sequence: TGTGCCACCAGCAGAGTACTGGGCGTCGACTACGAGCAGTACTTC.

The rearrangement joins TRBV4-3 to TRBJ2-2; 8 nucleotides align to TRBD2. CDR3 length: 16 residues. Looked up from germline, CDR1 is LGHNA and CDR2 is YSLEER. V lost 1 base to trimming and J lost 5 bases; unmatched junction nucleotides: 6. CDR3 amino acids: CASSQGAGVTTGELFF. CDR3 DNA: TGCGCCAGCAGCCAAGGAGCGGGAGTCACGACCGGGGAGCTGTTTTTT.

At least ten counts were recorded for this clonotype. In nucleotides, the CDR3 is TGTGCCACCAGCATTGACCCCTTAGTCAGCACAGATACGCAGTATTTT. This gives the protein CATSIDPLVSTDTQYF. The chain recombines TRBV15 with TRBJ2-3; no reliable D call. This CDR3 has 16 residues. Trimming pared 4 bases from V and 0 bases from J, leaving 14 bases between. CDR1 is LNHNV, CDR2 YYDKDF, per germline (reference sequence).

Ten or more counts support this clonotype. This chain's CDR3 is CATSRAPTVTTDTQYF. CDR3 DNA: TGTGCCACCAGCAGAGCTCCGACAGTTACCACAGATACGCAGTATTTT. The genes are TRBV15 and TRBJ2-3; D possibly corresponds to TRBD1 (5 bases). Germline V gene lookup returns CDR1 LNHNV and CDR2 YYDKDF (reference sequence). This CDR3 is 16 amino acids long. V was pared by 1 base and J by 2 bases, with 13 bases between.

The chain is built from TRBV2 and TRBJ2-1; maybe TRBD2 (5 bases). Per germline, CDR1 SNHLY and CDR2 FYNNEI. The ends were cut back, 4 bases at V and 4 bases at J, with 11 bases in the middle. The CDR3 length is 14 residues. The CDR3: CASSAQDSYNEQFF. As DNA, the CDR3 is TGTGCCAGCAGTGCGCAGGACTCATACAATGAGCAGTTCTTC. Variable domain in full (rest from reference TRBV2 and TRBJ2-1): EPEVTQTPSHQVTQMGQEVILRCVPISNHLYFYWYRQILGQKVEFLVSFYNNEISEKSEIFDDQFSVERPDGSNFTLKIRSTKLEDSAMYFCASSAQDSYNEQFFGPGTRLTVL.

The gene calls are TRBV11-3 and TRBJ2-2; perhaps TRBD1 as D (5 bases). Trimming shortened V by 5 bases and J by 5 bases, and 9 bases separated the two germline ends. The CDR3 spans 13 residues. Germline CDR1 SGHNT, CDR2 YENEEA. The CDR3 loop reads CASSHRLTGELFF. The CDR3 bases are TGTGCCAGCAGCCACAGGTTGACCGGGGAGCTGTTTTTT.

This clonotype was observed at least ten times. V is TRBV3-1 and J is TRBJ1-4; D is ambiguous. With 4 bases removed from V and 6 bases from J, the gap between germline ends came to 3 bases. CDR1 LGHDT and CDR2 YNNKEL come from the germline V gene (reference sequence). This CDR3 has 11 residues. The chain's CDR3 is CASSRYEKLFF. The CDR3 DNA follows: TGTGCCAGCAGCCGTTATGAAAAACTGTTTTTT.

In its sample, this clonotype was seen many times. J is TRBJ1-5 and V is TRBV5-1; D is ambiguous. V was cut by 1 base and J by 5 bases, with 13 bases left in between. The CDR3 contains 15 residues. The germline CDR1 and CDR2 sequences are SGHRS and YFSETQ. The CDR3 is CASSLNPLSDQPQHF. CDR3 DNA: TGCGCCAGCAGCTTGAACCCTCTGTCGGATCAGCCCCAGCATTTT.

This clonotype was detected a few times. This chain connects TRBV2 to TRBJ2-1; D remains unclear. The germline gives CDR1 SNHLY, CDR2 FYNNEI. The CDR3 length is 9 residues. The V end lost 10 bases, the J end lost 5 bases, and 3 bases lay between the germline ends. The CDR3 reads CAINNEQFF. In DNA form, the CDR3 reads TGTGCCATCAACAATGAGCAGTTCTTC.

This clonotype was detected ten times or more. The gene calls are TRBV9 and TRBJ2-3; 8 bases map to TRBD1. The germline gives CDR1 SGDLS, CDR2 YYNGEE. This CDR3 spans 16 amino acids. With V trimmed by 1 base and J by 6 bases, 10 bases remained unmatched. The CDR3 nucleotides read TGTGCCAGCAGCGTATCTACAGGGGGTATCCGGGATACGCAGTATTTT. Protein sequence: CASSVSTGGIRDTQYF.

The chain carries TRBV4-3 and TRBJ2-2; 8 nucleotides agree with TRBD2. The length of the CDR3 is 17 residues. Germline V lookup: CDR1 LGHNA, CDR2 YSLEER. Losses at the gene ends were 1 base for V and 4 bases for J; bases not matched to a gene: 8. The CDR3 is CASSQAWSGSTTGELFF. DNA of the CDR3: TGCGCCAGCAGCCAAGCTTGGAGCGGGAGTACCACCGGGGAGCTGTTTTTT.

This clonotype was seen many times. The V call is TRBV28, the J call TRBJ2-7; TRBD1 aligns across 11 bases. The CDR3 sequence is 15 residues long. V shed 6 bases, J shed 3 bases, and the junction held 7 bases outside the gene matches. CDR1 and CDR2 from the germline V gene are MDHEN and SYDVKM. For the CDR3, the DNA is TGTGCCAGCAGCCCCCGGACAGGGGGCGTCTACGAGCAGTACTTC. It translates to CASSPRTGGVYEQYF.

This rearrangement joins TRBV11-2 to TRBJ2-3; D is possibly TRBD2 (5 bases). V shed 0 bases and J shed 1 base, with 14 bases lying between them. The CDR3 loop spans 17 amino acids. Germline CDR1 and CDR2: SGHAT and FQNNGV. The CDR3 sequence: CASSLEVAGVGTDTQYF. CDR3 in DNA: TGTGCCAGCAGCTTAGAGGTGGCGGGTGTCGGCACAGATACGCAGTATTTT. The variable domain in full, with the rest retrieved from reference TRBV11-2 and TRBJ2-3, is EAGVAQSPRYKIIEKRQSVAFWCNPISGHATLYWYQQILGQGPKLLIQFQNNGVVDDSQLPKDRFSAERLKGVDSTLKIQPAKLEDSAVYLCASSLEVAGVGTDTQYFGPGTRLTVL.

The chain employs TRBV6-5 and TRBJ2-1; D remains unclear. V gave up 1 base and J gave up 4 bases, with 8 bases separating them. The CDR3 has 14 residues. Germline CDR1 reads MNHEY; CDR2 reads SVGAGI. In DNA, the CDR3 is TGTGCCAGCAGTTACTTTGGATCTTACAATGAGCAGTTCTTC. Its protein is CASSYFGSYNEQFF.

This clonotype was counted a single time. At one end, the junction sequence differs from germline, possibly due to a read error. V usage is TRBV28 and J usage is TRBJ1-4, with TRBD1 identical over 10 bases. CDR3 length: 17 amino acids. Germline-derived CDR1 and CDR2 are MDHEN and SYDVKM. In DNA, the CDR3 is TGTGTCAGCAGTTCCCCGGGACAGGGGTATTATAATGAAAAACTGTTTTTT. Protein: CVSSSPGQGYYNEKLFF.

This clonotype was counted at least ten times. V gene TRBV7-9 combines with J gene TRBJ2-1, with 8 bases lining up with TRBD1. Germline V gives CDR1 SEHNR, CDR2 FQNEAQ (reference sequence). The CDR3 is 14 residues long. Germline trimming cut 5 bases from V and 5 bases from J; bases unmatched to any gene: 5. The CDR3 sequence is CASSRTTGDNEQFF. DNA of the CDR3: TGTGCCAGCAGCCGTACGACAGGGGACAATGAGCAGTTCTTC.

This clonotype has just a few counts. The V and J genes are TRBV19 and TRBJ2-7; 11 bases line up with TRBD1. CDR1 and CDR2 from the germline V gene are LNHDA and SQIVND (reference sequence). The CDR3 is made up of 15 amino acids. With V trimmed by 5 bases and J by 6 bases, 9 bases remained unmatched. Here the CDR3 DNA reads TGTGCCAGTAGTTCCCCTCGGACAGGGGGCCGCGAGCAGTACTTC. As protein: CASSSPRTGGREQYF.

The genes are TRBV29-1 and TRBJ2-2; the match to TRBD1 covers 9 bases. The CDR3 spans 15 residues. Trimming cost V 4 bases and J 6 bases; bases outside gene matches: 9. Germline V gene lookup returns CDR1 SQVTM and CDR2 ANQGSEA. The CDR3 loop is CSVVPYRGRSGELFF. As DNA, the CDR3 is TGCAGCGTTGTCCCCTACAGGGGGCGTTCCGGGGAGCTGTTTTTT.

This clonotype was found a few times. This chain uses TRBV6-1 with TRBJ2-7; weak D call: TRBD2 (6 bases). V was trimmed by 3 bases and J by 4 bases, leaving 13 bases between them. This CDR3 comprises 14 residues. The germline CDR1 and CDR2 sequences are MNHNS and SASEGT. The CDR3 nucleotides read TGTGCCAGCAGTGAGGGATCTCGGGGGTACGAGCAGTACTTC. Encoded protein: CASSEGSRGYEQYF.

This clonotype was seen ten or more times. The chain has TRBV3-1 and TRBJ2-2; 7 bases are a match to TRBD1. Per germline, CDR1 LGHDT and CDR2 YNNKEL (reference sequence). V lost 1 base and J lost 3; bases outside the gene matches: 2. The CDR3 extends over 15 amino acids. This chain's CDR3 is CASSQGDRDTGELFF. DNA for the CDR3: TGTGCCAGCAGCCAAGGAGACAGGGACACCGGGGAGCTGTTTTTT. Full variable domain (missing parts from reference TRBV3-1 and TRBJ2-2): DTAVSQTPKYLVTQMGNDKSIKCEQNLGHDTMYWYKQDSKKFLKIMFSYNNKELIINETVPNRFSPKSPDKAHLNLHINSLELGDSAVYFCASSQGDRDTGELFFGEGSRLTVL.

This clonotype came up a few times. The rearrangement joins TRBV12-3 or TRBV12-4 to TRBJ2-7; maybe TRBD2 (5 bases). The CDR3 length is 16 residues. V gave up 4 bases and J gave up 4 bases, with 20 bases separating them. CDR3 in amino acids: CASSSNPTGEGYEQYF. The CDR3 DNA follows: TGTGCCAGCAGTTCAAACCCCACCGGCGAGGGTTACGAGCAGTACTTC.

The CDR3 nucleotides read TGCAGTGCCCCGATGACGGGCTACGAGCAGTACTTC. It translates to CSAPMTGYEQYF. The rearrangement uses TRBV20-1 and TRBJ2-7; D gene unclear. The CDR3 length is 12 residues. Per the germline V gene, CDR1 is DFQATT and CDR2 is SNEGSKA (reference sequence). V lost 6 bases and J lost 3, with 12 bases in between.

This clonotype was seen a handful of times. CDR3 sequence (DNA): TGTGCCAGCAGCAATATACCGGGACACCAACAATTAGTGCAGTTCTTC. Amino acids: CASSNIPGHQQLVQFF. The chain uses TRBV7-6 and TRBJ2-1; tentatively, D is TRBD1 (6 bases). The V gene's germline CDR1 is SGHVS and CDR2 FNYEAQ. With 5 bases removed from V and 12 bases from J, the gap between germline ends came to 26 bases. CDR3 length: 16 residues. The entire variable domain, with the rest obtained from reference TRBV7-6 and TRBJ2-1, is as follows: GAGVSQSPRYKVTKRGQDVALRCDPISGHVSLYWYRQALGQGPEFLTYFNYEAQQDKSGLPNDRFSAERPEGSISTLTIQRTEQRDSAMYRCASSNIPGHQQLVQFFGPGTRLTVL.

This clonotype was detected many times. CDR3 nucleotide sequence: TGTGCCAGCAGCTTGGGAGGGATCGATGGCTACACCTTC. Translating gives CASSLGGIDGYTF. V and J are TRBV5-6 and TRBJ1-2; D call uncertain. The germline V gene has CDR1 SGHDT and CDR2 YYEEEE. V gave up 0 bases and J gave up 6 bases, with 9 bases separating them. CDR3 length: 13 residues.